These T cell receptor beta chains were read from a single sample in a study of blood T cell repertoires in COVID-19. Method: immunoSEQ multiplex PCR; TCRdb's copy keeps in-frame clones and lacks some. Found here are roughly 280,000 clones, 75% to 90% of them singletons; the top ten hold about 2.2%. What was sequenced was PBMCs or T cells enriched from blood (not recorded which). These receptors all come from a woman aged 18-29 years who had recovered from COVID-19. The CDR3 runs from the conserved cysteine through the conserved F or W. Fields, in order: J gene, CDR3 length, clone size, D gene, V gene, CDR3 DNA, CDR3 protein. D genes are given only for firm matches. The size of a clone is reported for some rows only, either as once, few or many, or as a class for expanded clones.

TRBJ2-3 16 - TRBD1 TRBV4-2 TGTGCCAGCAGCCAAGTGGGACAGGGGGCCAAAGATACGCAGTATTTT CASSQVGQGAKDTQYF
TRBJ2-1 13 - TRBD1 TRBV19 TGTGCCAGTAGTGTTTCCCAACAGGGGGTCGAGTTCTTC CASSVSQQGVEFF
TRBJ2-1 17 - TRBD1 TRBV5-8 TGTGCCAGCAGCTTGGGATGGACAGGGCGATTGGTCAATGAGCAGTTCTTC CASSLGWTGRLVNEQFF
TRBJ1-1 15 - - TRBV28 TGTGCCAGCAGTCTACCCCAGGACAGGAACACTGAAGCTTTCTTT CASSLPQDRNTEAFF
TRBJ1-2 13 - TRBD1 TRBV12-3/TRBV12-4 TGTGCCAGCATTCCCGACAGGGGCTATGGCTACACCTTC CASIPDRGYGYTF
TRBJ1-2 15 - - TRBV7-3 TGTGCCAGCAGCTTAAGCGGGGTAAAGGGCTATGGCTACACCTTC CASSLSGVKGYGYTF
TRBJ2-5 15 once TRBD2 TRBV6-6 TGTGCCAGCAGGGGGACTAGCGGCCTCCAAGAGACCCAGTACTTC CASRGTSGLQETQYF
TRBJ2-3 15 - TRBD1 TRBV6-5 TGTGCCAGCAGTTATTCTGGACAGGGAACAGATACGCAGTATTTT CASSYSGQGTDTQYF
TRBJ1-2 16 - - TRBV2 TGTGCCAGCAGTGAATGGCGAGGCGGTTCGGCCAATGGCTACACCTTC CASSEWRGGSANGYTF
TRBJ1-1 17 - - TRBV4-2 TGTGCCAGCAGCCAAACGATAACAGAATTGCGCGACACTGAAGCTTTCTTT CASSQTITELRDTEAFF
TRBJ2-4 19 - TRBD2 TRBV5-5 TGTGCCAGCAGCTTGGGCCCGACGATGAGGACGGGAGGCAAAAACATTCAGTACTTC CASSLGPTMRTGGKNIQYF
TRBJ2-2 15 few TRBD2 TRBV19 TGTGCCAGTATGATAGCGGGGGTCGACACCGGGGAGCTGTTTTTT CASMIAGVDTGELFF
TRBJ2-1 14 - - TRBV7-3 TGTGCCAGCAGCTTAATCTCGGATAAGACAGAGCAGTTCTTC CASSLISDKTEQFF
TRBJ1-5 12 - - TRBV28 TGTGCCAGCAGTTTCAGGGCAGGGCCCCAGCATTTT CASSFRAGPQHF
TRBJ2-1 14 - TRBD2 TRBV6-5 TGTGCCAGCTTCGGCGGGGGGGTTTACAATGAGCAGTTCTTC CASFGGGVYNEQFF
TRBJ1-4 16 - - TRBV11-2 TGTGCCAGCAGCTTAGTTACGGCAGGGTGGGAAGAAAAACTGTTTTTT CASSLVTAGWEEKLFF
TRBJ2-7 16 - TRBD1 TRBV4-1 TGCGCCAGCAGCCACGCCGGGACAGGAGAGACCTACGAGCAGTACTTC CASSHAGTGETYEQYF
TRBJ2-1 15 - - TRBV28 TGTGCCAGCAGTTTGGTCGGGACTGCGAGTAATGAGCAGTTCTTC CASSLVGTASNEQFF
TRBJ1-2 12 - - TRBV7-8 TGTGCCAGCAGCTTTCCAAACTATGGCTACACCTTC CASSFPNYGYTF
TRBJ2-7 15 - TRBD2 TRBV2 TGTGCCAGCAGTGAAAGGGGCGGGGGGCTGAACGAGCAGTACTTC CASSERGGGLNEQYF
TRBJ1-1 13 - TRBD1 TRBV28 TGTGCCGGTATAGACAGGGGTGGAACTGAAGCTTTCTTT CAGIDRGGTEAFF
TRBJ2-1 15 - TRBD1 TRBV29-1 TGCAGCGTTGAGAAGACAGGGGCTGGTAGGGATGAGCAGTTCTTC CSVEKTGAGRDEQFF
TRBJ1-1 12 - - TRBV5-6 TGTGCCAGCAGCGCTAGGATCACTGAAGCTTTCTTT CASSARITEAFF
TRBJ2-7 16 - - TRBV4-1 TGCGCCAGCAGCCAAGAAGGGCGGGGAATCCTCAACGAGCAGTACTTC CASSQEGRGILNEQYF
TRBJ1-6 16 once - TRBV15 TGTGCCACCAGCAGAGTCCCGAGCTCCTATAATTCACCCCTCCACTTT CATSRVPSSYNSPLHF
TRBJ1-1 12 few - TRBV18 TGTGCCATCAGTCCCGGGTCTCGGGGGTCTTTCTTT CAISPGSRGSFF
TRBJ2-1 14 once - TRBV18 TGTGCCAGCTCACCGGGGGCTATTGGGGATGAGCAGTTCTTC CASSPGAIGDEQFF
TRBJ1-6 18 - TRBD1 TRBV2 TGTGCCAGCAGAGCGAGGATCCGGGACAGGGGTCTTAATTCACCCCTCCACTTT CASRARIRDRGLNSPLHF
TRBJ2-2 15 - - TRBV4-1 TGCGCCAGCAGCCCCGGGGAACTCTTCACCGGGGAGCTGTTTTTT CASSPGELFTGELFF
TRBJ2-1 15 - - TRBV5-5 TGTGCCAGCAGCTTGGTAGGCCAGGGATCATATGAGCAGTTCTTC CASSLVGQGSYEQFF
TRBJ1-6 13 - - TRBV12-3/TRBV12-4 TGTGCCAGCAGTTTAGTTCCGGGTTCACCCCTCCACTTT CASSLVPGSPLHF
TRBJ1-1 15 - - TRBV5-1 TGCGCCAGCAGCTTTTCCGAGGGAGCGGGGACTGAAGCTTTCTTT CASSFSEGAGTEAFF
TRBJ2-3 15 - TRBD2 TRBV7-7 TGTGCTAGCAGTCGGAGCGGGGGGGCGTTAGATACGCAGTATTTT CASSRSGGALDTQYF
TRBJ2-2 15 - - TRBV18 TGTGCCAGCTCACCACTTGGACAAAACACCGGGGAGCTGTTTTTT CASSPLGQNTGELFF
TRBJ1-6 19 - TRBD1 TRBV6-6 TGTGCCACCGGTCGTACTCAGGGGGCGGGGAGCTCCTATAATTCACCCCTCCACTTT CATGRTQGAGSSYNSPLHF
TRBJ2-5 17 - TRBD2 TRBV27 TGTGCCAGCAGTTTGGTAGTCGGTAGCGGGGGTCCGGAGACCCAGTACTTC CASSLVVGSGGPETQYF
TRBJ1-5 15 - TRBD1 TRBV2 TGTGCCAGCAGTAACGGACAGGGAGTCACTCAGCCCCAGCATTTT CASSNGQGVTQPQHF
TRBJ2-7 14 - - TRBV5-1 TGCGCCAGCTCCCCACGAGGCGTCGACTACGAGCAGTACTTC CASSPRGVDYEQYF
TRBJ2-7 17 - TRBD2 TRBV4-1 TGCGCCAGCAGCCAAGAAAATCTAGCGGGGGATCCCTACGAGCAGTACTTC CASSQENLAGDPYEQYF
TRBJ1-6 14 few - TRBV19 TGTGCCAGTAGTTACCTAGACAGTAATTCACCCCTCCACTTT CASSYLDSNSPLHF
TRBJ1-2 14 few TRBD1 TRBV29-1 TGCAGCGCAATACGGGACAGGGGGAGTGGAGGGTACACCTTC CSAIRDRGSGGYTF
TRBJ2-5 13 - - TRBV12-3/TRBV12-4 TGTGCCAGCAGTCAGGACAGCCAAGAGACCCAGTACTTC CASSQDSQETQYF
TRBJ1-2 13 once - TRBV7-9 TGTGCCAGCAGCTTAGGGATGGGAGGTGGCTACACCTTC CASSLGMGGGYTF
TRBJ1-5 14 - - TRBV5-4 TGTGCCAGCAGCTCGGCGGGGGCGGGACAGCCCCAGCATTTT CASSSAGAGQPQHF
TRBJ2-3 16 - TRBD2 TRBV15 TGTGCCACCAGCACGTTACTAGCGGGGGGTGCAGATACGCAGTATTTT CATSTLLAGGADTQYF
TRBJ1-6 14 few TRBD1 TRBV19 TGTGCCAGTAGTACGGGACAGGGGACTTCACCCCTCCACTTT CASSTGQGTSPLHF
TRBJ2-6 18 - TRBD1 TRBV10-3 TGTGCCATCGGCACCTCGACAGGGGGCGCGTCCGGGGCCAACGTCCTGACTTTC CAIGTSTGGASGANVLTF
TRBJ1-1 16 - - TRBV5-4 TGTGCCAGCAGCCCATCAAACGTCAGGTTGGGTACCGAAGCTTTCTTT CASSPSNVRLGTEAFF
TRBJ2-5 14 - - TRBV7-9 TGTGCCAGCAGCTTATCCACTAGACGGGAGACCCAGTACTTC CASSLSTRRETQYF
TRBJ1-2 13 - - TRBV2 TGTGCCAGCATACCCAGCAGGGTCTATGGCTACACCTTC CASIPSRVYGYTF
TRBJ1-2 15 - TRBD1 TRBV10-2 TGCGCCAGCAGTGAGACCCGGACAGGGGTCTATGGCTACACCTTC CASSETRTGVYGYTF
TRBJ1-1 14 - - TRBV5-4 TGTGCCAGCAGCTTGGAAGGGGTGAACACTGAAGCTTTCTTT CASSLEGVNTEAFF
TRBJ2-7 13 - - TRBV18 TGTGCCAGCTCGGAATCAGGGTACCGCGAGCAGTACTTC CASSESGYREQYF
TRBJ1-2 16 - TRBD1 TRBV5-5 TGTGCCAGCAGCCACGTAGGGACAGGAGCTAACTATGGCTACACCTTC CASSHVGTGANYGYTF
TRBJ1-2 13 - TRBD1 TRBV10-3 TGTGCCATCAGTGAGGAAGACAGGGGTGGCTACACCTTC CAISEEDRGGYTF
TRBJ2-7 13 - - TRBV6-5 TGTGCCAGCAGGTTACAGGCGCCCTACGAGCAGTACTTC CASRLQAPYEQYF
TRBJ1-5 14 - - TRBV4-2 TGTGCCAGCAGCCGTCAGGATAGCAATCAGCCCCAGCATTTT CASSRQDSNQPQHF
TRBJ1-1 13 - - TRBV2 TGTGCCAGCACAGGGTATTTGAACACTGAAGCTTTCTTT CASTGYLNTEAFF
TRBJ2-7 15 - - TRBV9 TGTGCCAGCAGCGTAGAGGCAGGGCGTACCTACGAGCAGTACTTC CASSVEAGRTYEQYF